A few counts support the clone carrying this TCR beta chain. Its target is not known. The data originate from a study of blood T cells in healthy people across ages. Study results and caveats: The fall in TCR beta diversity per million T cells was roughly linear with age.

Germline V gene sequence: CDR1 SGHVS, CDR2 FNYEAQ. This CDR3 contains 14 residues. V lost 1 base to trimming and J lost 5 bases, with 10 bases between them. A J-beta primer mix and a sample-barcoded 5' primer were used in a second PCR of about 7 to 11 cycles. MiXCR, run by TCRdb on the 5' RACE reads, gives a single entry per CDR3 protein. The data contain fewer than 750,000 distinct CDR3 sequences, less than 60% of them singletons. The donors, aged about 6 to 100, were healthy Caucasians from Russia. The sequence was collected from a man older than 75 in good health. The sample consisted of blood. The chain carries TRBV7-6 and TRBJ2-3, with D unresolved. DNA of the CDR3: TGTGCCAGCAGCTTAGTTGGGCAGGTAGATACGCAGTATTTT. Translation gives CASSLVGQVDTQYF.